This T cell receptor beta chain was observed in a study of pediatric ulcerative colitis. Across the study: Ulcerative colitis patients had pancolitis or left-sided colitis, with confirming histology.

Findings and limits, study-wide: Repertoires came from total lymphocyte DNA, not specific subsets. Blood-rectal clonal overlap within each person was significantly higher in ulcerative colitis patients than controls.

This was a survey-level run. The repertoire was sequenced with immunoSEQ multiplex PCR; TCRdb's copy has only in-frame clones and lacks some. This table holds about 64,000 clones, just over 75% found once. This clone has more than one count but fewer than ten. Its antigen is unknown. The sample consisted of blood. The source is a boy between 10 and 17 years old with moderate ulcerative colitis.

The CDR3 coding sequence is TGTGCCAGCAGTCCGGGACAGGGGAACACTGAAGCTTTCTTT. Translated, it gives CASSPGQGNTEAFF. The V and J genes are TRBV6-5 and TRBJ1-1; 9 nucleotides align to TRBD1. The CDR3 spans 14 residues. Trimming at V came to 5 bases and at J to 1 base, leaving 2 bases not matched to a gene. Germline V gene sequence: CDR1 MNHEY, CDR2 SVGAGI.